This note documents a single T cell receptor beta chain sequence. This clonotype was counted many times. The specificity of this receptor is unknown. Nothing much larger sits one base from this clone, and base qualities are not available. Libraries were built with 5' RACE. TCRdb names NextSeq 500 as the instrument used. To correct for sequencing error and PCR bias, the TCR library protocol tagged individual cDNA molecules with unique molecular identifiers. TCR alpha and beta chains were both sequenced, and the abundances of alpha and beta sequences in each sample were closely correlated with each other. Per the source publication's procedure: Decombinator V4 was used to annotate TCR sequences for V gene, J gene and CDR3. TCRs were defined as expanded if a significant change between any two time points was detected under a Poisson model with p below 0.0001. TCR abundances were normalised to the total number of TCRs sequenced per sample and were expressed as counts per million. MAIT TCRs were defined by TRAV1-2 paired with TRAJ12, TRAJ20 or TRAJ33, and iNKT TCRs by TRAV10 paired with TRAJ18. A search of VDJdb, accessed on 1 November 2021, was run for TCRs annotated to CMV, EBV and SARS-CoV-2, with TCRs annotated for multiple antigens excluded. The public reads were reanalyzed by TCRdb: fastp trimming at Q25, MiXCR alignment, in-frame beta chains only. Every distinct CDR3 protein forms one entry, paired with its most common genes and DNA. The V and J calls and clone size are TCRdb's, not the authors'. The sample contains approximately 41,000 distinct CDR3 sequences, 4.6% of them found a single time. About 17% of the sample comes from the top ten.

The source of the sample is a study of early T cells in non-severe SARS-CoV-2 infection (dated by TCRdb to about 2021). About the study as a whole: TCR sequencing used bulk RNA from unsorted whole blood, so alpha and beta chains could not be paired. General findings and caveats noted by the study authors: VDJdb matching was skewed toward anti-spike CD8 responses, so virus-specific expansions were likely underestimated and private and CD4 specificities were missed.

A case-control design nested within a healthcare worker cohort in London, UK, was used, with weekly nasopharyngeal swab PCR tests and blood sampling performed. Healthcare workers were recruited between 23 and 31 March 2020, during the week of the UK lockdown, and were followed weekly for up to 16 weeks. Unmatched junction bases come to 8, with V trimmed by 4 bases and J by 5 bases. The CDR3 has 14 amino acids, counting the end cysteine and phenylalanine. This entry keeps only the CDR3 DNA: 42 bases, framed from base 1. CDR1 and CDR2 are read off the germline V gene (reference sequence) as DFQATT and SNEGSKA.

The specimen was whole blood. The chain couples TRBV20-1 to TRBJ1-5, with 7 middle bases fitting TRBD1. The TCR originated in an adult who was a healthcare worker with PCR-confirmed SARS-CoV-2 infection or an uninfected control (not recorded which). The nucleotides are TGCAGTGCTATTGACAGGGCGGGGGATCAGCCCCAGCATTTT. It encodes CSAIDRAGDQPQHF.